This entry describes one TCR beta chain. This specimen comes from a study of blood T cell repertoires in COVID-19. Study in general: Italy, Spain and the United States were the sources of the convalescent and acute COVID-19 samples.

The CDR3 is 18 amino acids. Germline V lookup: CDR1 LGHDT, CDR2 YNNKEL (reference sequence). J lost 0 bases, V lost 1 base, and 6 bases had no gene match. Produced via immunoSEQ multiplex PCR; TCRdb's table is partial and in-frame only. The data contain over 35,000 clones, about 80% of them singletons. Sample: peripheral blood. This receptor was taken from a human donor with acute or convalescent COVID-19. The donor label of this sample is uncertain. V usage is TRBV3-1 (or the pseudogene TRBV3-2) and J usage is TRBJ2-5; 12 bases fit TRBD2. CDR3 loop: CASSQVLAGGGNQETQYF. Written as DNA, the CDR3 is TGTGCCAGCAGCCAAGTACTAGCGGGAGGTGGGAACCAAGAGACCCAGTACTTC.